The next 16 T cell receptor beta chains were all read from a single sample in a study of T cell changes during pregnancy in multiple sclerosis. Assay: immunoSEQ multiplex PCR; the TCRdb copy retains only in-frame clones and omits some. This sample carries about 49,000 clones, nearly 95% of them seen once, and the ten largest clones take around 1%. The starting material was peripheral blood, obtained after pregnancy. The receptor set was obtained from a female donor with multiple sclerosis, enrolled in a pregnancy study.

The genes are TRBV7-3 and TRBJ1-2, with D possibly TRBD1 on 5 matching bases. CDR3 length: 15 amino acids. With 5 bases removed from V and 2 bases from J, the gap between germline ends came to 15 bases. Germline V gives CDR1 SGHTA, CDR2 FQGTGA. The CDR3 region has the DNA TGTGCCAGCAGCAACTCCGGGGGAAAAAACTATGGCTACACCTTC. Translation: CASSNSGGKNYGYTF.

J is TRBJ2-7 and V is TRBV13; 8 bases align to TRBD1. Germline values: CDR1 PRHDT, CDR2 FYEKMQ (reference sequence). J was trimmed by 6 bases and V by 5 bases; bases with no gene match: 6. The CDR3 consists of 13 residues. CDR3 protein: CASSVTQGAEQYF. DNA of the CDR3: TGTGCCAGCAGCGTAACCCAGGGGGCCGAGCAGTACTTC.

The genes are TRBV29-1 and TRBJ2-5; tentatively, D is TRBD2 (7 bases). Germline-derived CDR1 and CDR2 are SQVTM and ANQGSEA. Trimming left V 7 bases short and J 1 base short, with 16 bases between. The CDR3 extends over 14 amino acids. The CDR3 sequence: CSAPGGGLQETQYF. CDR3 DNA: TGCAGCGCCCCGGGCGGGGGCCTCCAAGAGACCCAGTACTTC.

The chain combines TRBV7-2 with TRBJ2-1, with 12 positions matching TRBD1. CDR1 is SGHTA, CDR2 FQGNSA, per germline. After removal of 4 bases from V and 9 bases from J, the junction contained 7 bases not matched to a gene. The CDR3 runs to 15 residues. CDR3 residues: CASSSSGTGGSEQFF. In nucleotides, the CDR3 is TGTGCCAGCAGCTCCTCCGGGACAGGGGGCAGTGAGCAGTTCTTC.

The CDR3 loop reads CASSTRTGPPHRGGYTF. The DNA for the CDR3 is TGTGCCAGCAGCACCCGGACAGGGCCCCCACATCGTGGTGGCTACACCTTC. The chain carries TRBV14 and TRBJ1-2; 8 bases fit TRBD1. V lost 5 bases and J lost 7; bases outside the gene matches: 18. Germline CDR1 SGHDN, CDR2 FVKESK. CDR3 size: 17 residues.

The chain is built from TRBV11-2 and TRBJ2-3; the D gene is possibly TRBD2 (6 bases). This CDR3 region has 14 residues. Trimming removed 3 bases at V and 0 bases at J, with 7 bases between. The V gene's germline CDR1 is SGHAT and CDR2 FQNNGV. The CDR3 reads CASSFGGSTDTQYF. DNA of the CDR3: TGTGCCAGCAGCTTCGGGGGTAGCACAGATACGCAGTATTTT. Variable domain in full (rest from reference TRBV11-2 and TRBJ2-3): EAGVAQSPRYKIIEKRQSVAFWCNPISGHATLYWYQQILGQGPKLLIQFQNNGVVDDSQLPKDRFSAERLKGVDSTLKIQPAKLEDSAVYLCASSFGGSTDTQYFGPGTRLTVL.

This clone was seen once. V and J are TRBV5-1 and TRBJ1-1; D is undetermined. The V and J ends lost 0 bases and 10 bases respectively, with 10 bases between them. This CDR3 spans 12 amino acids. Germline V lookup: CDR1 SGHRS, CDR2 YFSETQ. The CDR3, as DNA: TGCGCCAGCAGCTTGGGGCCGGGAGGAGCTTTCTTT. It specifies CASSLGPGGAFF.

The chain is built from TRBV7-2 and TRBJ2-7; 12 bases align to TRBD2. The J segment lost 6 bases and the V segment lost 2 bases, leaving 8 bases of the junction unmatched. The CDR3 spans 16 residues. The germline CDR1 and CDR2 sequences are SGHTA and FQGNSA. DNA for the CDR3: TGTGCCAGCAGCTTATTCACTAGCGGGGGGAATCGCGAGCAGTACTTC. This sequence encodes CASSLFTSGGNREQYF.

This chain joins TRBV4-2 and TRBJ2-3, with D maybe TRBD1 (5 bases). The CDR3 totals 16 residues. Trimming cost V 2 bases and J 1 base, with 13 bases left between them. Germline loops: CDR1 LGHNA, CDR2 YNFKEQ. CDR3 in amino acids: CASSQLRGSGTDTQYF. The CDR3 coding sequence is TGTGCCAGCAGCCAACTAAGGGGTTCGGGCACAGATACGCAGTATTTT.

CDR3 sequence: CASSLENNEQFF. As DNA, the CDR3 is TGTGCCAGCAGCTTGGAGAACAATGAGCAGTTCTTC. The V call is TRBV7-3, the J call TRBJ2-1; D gene uncertain. Trimming took 3 bases from V and 5 from J, leaving 5 bases between them. CDR1 and CDR2 from the germline V gene are SGHTA and FQGTGA. CDR3 length equals 12 residues.

This chain links TRBV30 with TRBJ2-3; 10 nucleotides agree with TRBD2. The V gene's germline CDR1 is GTSNPN and CDR2 SVGIG (reference sequence). The CDR3 extends over 17 amino acids. Losses at the gene ends were 3 bases for V and 8 bases for J; bases not matched to a gene: 17. The CDR3 sequence: CAWRAIGVAGGEGTQYF. CDR3 coding DNA: TGTGCCTGGAGGGCGATAGGGGTAGCGGGGGGAGAAGGTACGCAGTATTTT.

CDR3 residues: CASSYLGGRNSPLHF. In DNA, the CDR3 is TGTGCCAGCAGTTACCTCGGGGGTCGGAATTCACCCCTCCACTTT. The chain is built from TRBV6-5 and TRBJ1-6, with D perhaps matching TRBD1 (5 bases). CDR3 length: 15 residues. Germline CDR1 is MNHEY and CDR2 is SVGAGI. Deletions cut 2 bases from V and 7 bases from J, with 12 bases between.

The rearrangement joins TRBV13 to TRBJ1-6, with no clear D. The V and J ends lost 2 bases and 0 bases respectively, with 11 bases between them. Per germline, CDR1 PRHDT and CDR2 FYEKMQ (reference sequence). This CDR3 spans 17 amino acids. The CDR3 spells CASSLTLPSSYNSPLHF. The DNA for the CDR3 is TGTGCCAGCAGCTTAACGCTGCCCAGCTCCTATAATTCACCCCTCCACTTT.

The chain employs TRBV27 and TRBJ2-3, with D possibly matching TRBD1 (6 bases). This CDR3 has 15 amino acids. Trimming shortened V by 1 base and J by 8 bases, and 16 bases separated the two germline ends. From germline, CDR1 is MNHEY and CDR2 SMNVEV (reference sequence). CDR3 coding DNA: TGTGCCAGCAGTTTATGGGCAGAGAAAGGGGGTACGCAGTATTTT. Translation gives CASSLWAEKGGTQYF.

This chain joins TRBV7-2 and TRBJ2-1; TRBD2 might be the D (6 bases). CDR1 and CDR2 (germline): SGHTA, FQGNSA. V was shortened by 2 bases and J by 0 bases, with 11 bases between the two germline ends. This CDR3 has 16 residues. Here the CDR3 reads CASSLFGGDSYNEQFF. Here the CDR3 DNA reads TGTGCCAGCAGCTTATTCGGCGGGGACTCCTACAATGAGCAGTTCTTC.

Written as DNA, the CDR3 is TGTGCCAGCAGCTTAGTGAGCGGATTTAGCACAGATACGCAGTATTTT. It is translated as CASSLVSGFSTDTQYF. The chain employs TRBV7-3 and TRBJ2-3; D might be TRBD2 (5 bases). From germline, CDR1 is SGHTA and CDR2 FQGTGA. The CDR3 is 16 residues long. Between the trimmed V and J ends, which lost 2 bases and 0 bases, there was a span of 12 bases.